The next 32 T cell receptor beta chains were all read from a single sample in a study of neurological immune-mediated disorders. TCRdb called the 5' RACE reads again in MiXCR, with one record for every CDR3 protein. The repertoire holds approximately 30,000 distinct CDR3 sequences, about 7% seen once, with more than 8.5% in the top ten. The specimen sequenced was PBMCs. The origin of the receptors is a woman in her fifties or sixties in good health.

This clonotype showed up many times. The chain uses TRBV20-1 and TRBJ2-1; 12 bases fit TRBD1. The V and J ends lost 2 bases and 9 bases, in that order; junction bases with no gene match: 8. This CDR3 has 15 amino acids. The V gene's germline CDR1 is DFQATT and CDR2 SNEGSKA (reference sequence). The CDR3 DNA follows: TGCAGTGCTAGACTTTCCGGGACAGGGGGCGGTGAGCAGTTCTTC. Protein: CSARLSGTGGGEQFF.

This clonotype was counted at least ten times. The chain combines TRBV20-1 with TRBJ2-1, with D uncertain. Germline V CDR1 and CDR2: DFQATT, SNEGSKA (reference sequence). The CDR3 is 16 amino acids. The V gene lost 6 bases and the J gene lost 1 base, with 19 bases spanning the gap. The DNA for the CDR3 is TGCAGTGCGCCGAGATCCGGTTCCAGATCCTACAATGAGCAGTTCTTC. This codes for CSAPRSGSRSYNEQFF.

The sample holds many counts of this clonotype. The chain carries TRBV20-1 and TRBJ2-7; TRBD2 might be the D (6 bases). The CDR3 extends over 17 amino acids. CDR1 and CDR2 from the germline V gene are DFQATT and SNEGSKA (reference sequence). Trimming left V 0 bases short and J 4 bases short, with 22 bases between. The CDR3 DNA reads TGCAGTGCTAGAGATATTCTAGCGTGGGGTTTGATGTACGAGCAGTACTTC. Translated: CSARDILAWGLMYEQYF.

V gene TRBV7-7 combines with J gene TRBJ2-1; 9 bases fit TRBD1. With 5 bases clipped from V and 5 bases from J, the junction kept 7 bases outside the gene matches. The germline CDR1 and CDR2 sequences are SSHAT and FNYEAQ (reference sequence). This CDR3 comprises 15 residues. CDR3 sequence reads: CASSLTGGGHNEQFF. Here the CDR3 DNA reads TGTGCCAGCAGCCTGACAGGGGGGGGCCACAATGAGCAGTTCTTC.

This clonotype was recorded at least ten times. V and J are TRBV29-1 and TRBJ2-7; perhaps TRBD1 as D (7 bases). The CDR3 is made up of 15 amino acids. The V and J ends lost 7 bases and 0 bases respectively, with 19 bases between them. Germline V gene sequence: CDR1 SQVTM, CDR2 ANQGSEA. The CDR3 spells CSASSRQGGSYEQYF. CDR3 nucleotide sequence: TGCAGCGCCTCCTCCAGACAGGGAGGCTCCTACGAGCAGTACTTC.

This clonotype was counted many times. The rearrangement joins TRBV20-1 to TRBJ2-3, with 11 bases lining up with TRBD2. CDR1 DFQATT and CDR2 SNEGSKA come from the germline V gene (reference sequence). Losses at the gene ends were 2 bases for V and 6 bases for J; bases not matched to a gene: 4. The CDR3 is 14 residues long. The DNA of the CDR3 is TGCAGTGCTAGAAAGACTAGCGGGGCGGATACGCAGTATTTT. Translated: CSARKTSGADTQYF.

This clonotype came up many times. The CDR3 DNA reads as TGTGCCACCAGTGATTTAGGCCAGGGGCATGAGCAGTTCTTC. Translation: CATSDLGQGHEQFF. The chain combines TRBV24-1 with TRBJ2-1, with TRBD1 as a possible D gene (6 bases). Germline V CDR1 and CDR2: KGHDR, SFDVKD. V was shortened by 1 base and J by 8 bases, with 11 bases between the two germline ends. The CDR3 sequence is 14 residues long.

This clonotype was seen many times. This chain links TRBV12-3 or TRBV12-4 with TRBJ2-2; weak D call: TRBD2 (6 bases). The CDR3 covers 15 residues. Trimming cost V 7 bases and J 2 bases, with 14 bases left between them. CDR3 amino acids: CASIPTGVNTGELFF. CDR3 DNA sequence: TGTGCCAGCATCCCGACGGGGGTAAACACCGGGGAGCTGTTTTTT.

This clonotype has ten or more counts. The chain combines TRBV2 with TRBJ1-2; TRBD1 might be the D (5 bases). Trimming cost V 2 bases and J 9 bases, with 10 bases left between them. This CDR3 is 12 amino acids long. The V gene's germline CDR1 is SNHLY and CDR2 FYNNEI. DNA of the CDR3: TGTGCCAGCAGTGAACGGGGGAGCCGCTACACCTTC. It yields the protein CASSERGSRYTF.

The sample holds many counts of this clonotype. The chain couples TRBV20-1 to TRBJ2-1; D gene uncertain. The CDR3 totals 16 residues. The germline V gene encodes CDR1 DFQATT and CDR2 SNEGSKA (reference sequence). V lost 4 bases, J lost 5 bases, and 21 bases lay in between. DNA for the CDR3: TGCAGTGCTATCGGACCCTTGGCTAGGGCAGACAATGAGCAGTTCTTC. Its protein is CSAIGPLARADNEQFF.

Ten or more counts support this clonotype. The CDR3 here is CASSFRGRAQTQYF. CDR3 nucleotide sequence: TGTGCCAGCAGTTTCAGAGGAAGGGCACAGACCCAGTACTTC. V usage is TRBV27 and J usage is TRBJ2-5; D is uncertain. The V gene's germline CDR1 is MNHEY and CDR2 SMNVEV (reference sequence). V dropped 3 bases and J dropped 6 bases, with 14 bases sitting between them. The CDR3 is 14 residues long.

This clonotype was seen repeatedly, ten times or more. The chain couples TRBV28 to TRBJ2-7, with unresolved D. This CDR3 has 11 amino acids. Deletions cut 5 bases from V and 3 bases from J, with 5 bases between. Germline V lookup: CDR1 MDHEN, CDR2 SYDVKM. CDR3 nucleotides: TGTGCCAGCAGTACCATCTACGAGCAGTACTTC. It translates to CASSTIYEQYF.

This clonotype was observed at least ten times. The rearrangement links TRBV29-1 to TRBJ2-7, with D perhaps TRBD2 (6 bases). Trimming stripped 6 bases from V and 5 bases from J, with 14 bases between. The germline V gene has CDR1 SQVTM and CDR2 ANQGSEA. The CDR3 extends over 12 amino acids. This CDR3 reads CSVGGRGNEQYF. Here the CDR3 DNA reads TGCAGCGTCGGGGGACGGGGAAACGAGCAGTACTTC.

At least ten counts were recorded for this clonotype. The V and J genes are TRBV7-3 and TRBJ2-1; unclear D gene. V lost 2 bases and J lost 5, with 7 bases in between. Germline V gene lookup returns CDR1 SGHTA and CDR2 FQGTGA. This CDR3 is built from 13 residues. CDR3 amino acids: CASSLQWDNEQFF. DNA of the CDR3: TGTGCCAGCAGCTTACAATGGGACAATGAGCAGTTCTTC.

This clonotype showed up many times. The rearrangement joins TRBV12-3 or TRBV12-4 to TRBJ2-1; 14 bases are shared with TRBD2. Losses at the gene ends were 5 bases for V and 7 bases for J; bases not matched to a gene: 4. The CDR3 has 15 residues. The CDR3 DNA reads TGTGCCAGCAGTCTCGGGACTAGCGGGAGAAATGAGCAGTTCTTC. As protein: CASSLGTSGRNEQFF.

In this sample, this clonotype turned up many times. CDR3 nucleotide sequence: TGTGCCAGCAGCGTAGGGGAACATTATACCTACGAGCAGTACTTC. Encoded protein: CASSVGEHYTYEQYF. The gene calls are TRBV9 and TRBJ2-7, with D unresolved. V was shortened by 0 bases and J by 2 bases, with 12 bases between the two germline ends. The CDR3 totals 15 residues. Germline-derived CDR1 and CDR2 are SGDLS and YYNGEE.

This clonotype was counted ten times or more. This chain uses TRBV24-1 with TRBJ2-5; D is perhaps TRBD1 (7 bases). The V gene's germline CDR1 is KGHDR and CDR2 SFDVKD. The CDR3 covers 14 residues. Trimming pared 4 bases from V and 5 bases from J, leaving 13 bases between. The CDR3 is CATSEPGGPETQYF. The CDR3 DNA follows: TGTGCCACCAGTGAACCAGGGGGGCCCGAGACCCAGTACTTC.

This clonotype was found many times. This chain links TRBV12-3 or TRBV12-4 with TRBJ2-6; tentative D call: TRBD2 (5 bases). The CDR3 runs to 16 residues. Trimming shortened V by 3 bases and J by 0 bases, and 9 bases separated the two germline ends. CDR3 DNA: TGTGCCAGCAGTTTCGGACTTGGCTCTGGGGCCAACGTCCTGACTTTC. This codes for CASSFGLGSGANVLTF.

This clonotype qualifies as medium-sized. This chain links TRBV7-2 with TRBJ2-5; D is unresolved. Germline CDR1 and CDR2: SGHTA and FQGNSA. The CDR3 runs to 13 residues. V was pared by 2 bases and J by 4 bases, with 8 bases between. The CDR3, as DNA: TGTGCCAGCAGCTTACGTACGGGAGAGACCCAGTACTTC. Amino acid sequence: CASSLRTGETQYF.

This clonotype was counted ten times or more. The chain joins TRBV5-1 to TRBJ2-1, with a weak D call TRBD1 (6 bases). The germline V and J ends were trimmed by 0 bases and 4 bases, with 11 bases remaining between them. CDR3 size: 15 residues. The germline V gene has CDR1 SGHRS and CDR2 YFSETQ. The CDR3 DNA is TGCGCCAGCAGCTTGGAGGGGGATTCGTACAATGAGCAGTTCTTC. Its translation is CASSLEGDSYNEQFF.

This clonotype was recorded at least ten times. This rearrangement joins TRBV10-3 to TRBJ1-2; weak D call: TRBD1 (5 bases). The CDR3 is made up of 13 amino acids. Germline lookup yields CDR1 ENHRY and CDR2 SYGVKD. V was cut by 6 bases and J by 8 bases, with 16 bases left in between. CDR3: CAISSGAVGGYTF. The CDR3 coding sequence is TGTGCCATCAGCTCCGGGGCCGTCGGGGGCTACACCTTC.

This clonotype was recorded at least ten times. The chain uses TRBV20-1 and TRBJ2-7; the D gene is possibly TRBD1 (6 bases). The V end lost 2 bases, the J end lost 1 base, and 12 bases lay between the germline ends. Germline V gene data show CDR1 as DFQATT and CDR2 as SNEGSKA (reference sequence). The CDR3 sequence is 14 residues long. The CDR3, as DNA: TGCAGTGCTAGATCTTATACAGGGTCCTACGAGCAGTACTTC. The encoded protein is CSARSYTGSYEQYF.

The sample holds many counts of this clonotype. This chain uses TRBV20-1 with TRBJ1-2; TRBD1 is a possible D gene (5 bases). CDR1 and CDR2 (germline): DFQATT, SNEGSKA (reference sequence). V gave up 3 bases and J gave up 2 bases, with 13 bases separating them. The length of the CDR3 is 14 residues. The CDR3 region has the DNA TGCAGTGCTAGCCTCAGGGAGATAAACTATGGCTACACCTTC. The encoded protein is CSASLREINYGYTF.

This clonotype came up many times. V usage is TRBV5-1 and J usage is TRBJ1-2, with 8 bases aligning to TRBD1. The CDR3 runs 15 residues. V gave up 4 bases and J gave up 4 bases; unmatched junction bases: 9. Germline CDR1 reads SGHRS; CDR2 reads YFSETQ. The CDR3 region has the DNA TGCGCCAGCAGCCTCGGGACAGGCGCCTTCTATGGCTACACCTTC. Protein sequence: CASSLGTGAFYGYTF.

This clonotype has at least ten counts. This chain uses TRBV28 with TRBJ2-7; tentatively, D is TRBD1 or TRBD2 (7 bases each). Germline V gene lookup returns CDR1 MDHEN and CDR2 SYDVKM. CDR3 length: 14 amino acids. Trimming pared 3 bases from V and 9 bases from J, leaving 18 bases between. CDR3 coding DNA: TGTGCCAGCAGTTTGGGGAGGGGGCACTCAGGGCAGTACTTC. It codes for CASSLGRGHSGQYF.

There are many counts of this clonotype. The genes are TRBV24-1 and TRBJ2-3; D gene ambiguous. The CDR3 contains 13 residues. Trimming took off 9 bases at V and 0 bases at J, with 9 bases between the two ends. Germline loops: CDR1 KGHDR, CDR2 SFDVKD. CDR3 sequence reads: CATRSQSTDTQYF. In DNA form, the CDR3 reads TGTGCCACCCGGAGCCAGAGCACAGATACGCAGTATTTT.

The table lists this clonotype with many counts. This chain uses TRBV5-1 with TRBJ2-3, with D tentatively TRBD2 (6 bases). Germline V gives CDR1 SGHRS, CDR2 YFSETQ. The CDR3 runs 14 residues. The ends were cut back, 3 bases at V and 6 bases at J, with 14 bases in the middle. Here the CDR3 DNA reads TGCGCCAGCAGCTCCCGGGACTGGGCGGATACGCAGTATTTT. Amino acids: CASSSRDWADTQYF.

This clonotype was counted many times. The chain is built from TRBV7-2 and TRBJ1-2; D is ambiguous. With 2 bases removed from V and 2 bases from J, the gap between germline ends came to 6 bases. Germline-derived CDR1 and CDR2 are SGHTA and FQGNSA. CDR3 length: 13 amino acids. The CDR3 DNA reads as TGTGCCAGCAGCTTACTGAGAAACTATGGCTACACCTTC. Its translation: CASSLLRNYGYTF.

There are many counts of this clonotype. The CDR3 DNA sequence: TGCAGTGCTAGGGCCAGAGCCTACGAGCAGTACTTC. Amino acid sequence: CSARARAYEQYF. The chain couples TRBV20-1 to TRBJ2-7; D gene unclear. The germline CDR1 and CDR2 sequences are DFQATT and SNEGSKA (reference sequence). V was shortened by 3 bases and J by 2 bases, with 8 bases between the two germline ends. CDR3 length: 12 amino acids.

The J gene is TRBJ2-7, the V gene TRBV15; 8 bases fit TRBD2. This CDR3 region has 14 residues. Germline assignment: CDR1 LNHNV and CDR2 YYDKDF (reference sequence). The V and J ends lost 1 base and 6 bases, in that order; junction bases with no gene match: 5. This CDR3 reads CATSRVSGTREQYF. As DNA, the CDR3 is TGTGCCACCAGCAGAGTTAGCGGGACGCGCGAGCAGTACTTC.

This clonotype was seen repeatedly, ten times or more. The rearrangement links TRBV6-2 or TRBV6-3 to TRBJ2-1; 10 positions match TRBD2. V lost 2 bases to trimming and J lost 6 bases; unmatched junction nucleotides: 10. The CDR3 runs 17 residues. CDR1 and CDR2 (germline): MNHEY, SVGEGT. The CDR3 spells CASSYGFGQREGNEQFF. CDR3 in DNA: TGTGCCAGCAGTTACGGGTTTGGCCAGCGGGAGGGCAATGAGCAGTTCTTC.

This clonotype was counted at least ten times. J is TRBJ2-7 and V is TRBV5-1; possibly TRBD1 or TRBD2 for D (5 bases each). CDR1 SGHRS and CDR2 YFSETQ come from the germline V gene. The CDR3 covers 14 residues. The V end lost 2 bases, the J end lost 4 bases, and 13 bases lay between the germline ends. The DNA for the CDR3 is TGCGCCAGCAGCTTTGGGGGTCCAGGGTACGAGCAGTACTTC. Residues: CASSFGGPGYEQYF.